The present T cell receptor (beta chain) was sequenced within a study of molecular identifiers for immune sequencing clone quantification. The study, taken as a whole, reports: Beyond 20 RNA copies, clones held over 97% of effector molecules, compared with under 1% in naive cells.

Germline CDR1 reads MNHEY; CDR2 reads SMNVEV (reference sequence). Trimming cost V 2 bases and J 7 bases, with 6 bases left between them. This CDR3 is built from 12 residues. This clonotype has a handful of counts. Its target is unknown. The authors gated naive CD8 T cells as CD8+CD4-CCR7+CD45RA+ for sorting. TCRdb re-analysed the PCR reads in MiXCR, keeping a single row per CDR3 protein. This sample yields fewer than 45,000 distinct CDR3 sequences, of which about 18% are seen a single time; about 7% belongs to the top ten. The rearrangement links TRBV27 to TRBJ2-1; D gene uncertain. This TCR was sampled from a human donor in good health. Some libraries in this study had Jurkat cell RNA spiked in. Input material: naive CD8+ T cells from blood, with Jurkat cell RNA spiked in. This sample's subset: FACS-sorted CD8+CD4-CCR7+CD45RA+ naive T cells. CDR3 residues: CASSLVRNEQFF. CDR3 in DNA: TGTGCCAGCAGTTTAGTCCGAAATGAGCAGTTCTTC.